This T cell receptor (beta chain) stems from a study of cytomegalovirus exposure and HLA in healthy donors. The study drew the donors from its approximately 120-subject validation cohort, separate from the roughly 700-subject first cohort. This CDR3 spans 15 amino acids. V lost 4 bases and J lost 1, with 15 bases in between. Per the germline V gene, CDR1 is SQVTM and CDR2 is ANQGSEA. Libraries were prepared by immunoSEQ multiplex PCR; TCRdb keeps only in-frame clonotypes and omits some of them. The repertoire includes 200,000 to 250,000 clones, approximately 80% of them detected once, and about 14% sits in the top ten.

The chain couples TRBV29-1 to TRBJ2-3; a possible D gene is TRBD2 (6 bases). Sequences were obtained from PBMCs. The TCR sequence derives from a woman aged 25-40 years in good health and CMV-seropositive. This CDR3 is CSVVGQRVGTDTQYF. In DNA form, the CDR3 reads TGCAGCGTTGTGGGCCAGCGGGTGGGCACAGATACGCAGTATTTT.